Detailed here is one T cell receptor beta chain. In its sample, this clonotype was seen many times. There is no known antigen for this receptor. No base qualities exist here, and no much larger clone lies one base off it. Systemically healthy Caucasian individuals from Russia, around 39 in total and aged roughly 6 to 100 years, were included as donors. Each donor gave around 9.9 milliliters of peripheral blood, collected into EDTA-treated Vacutainer tubes. PBMCs were isolated by Ficoll-Paque density-gradient centrifugation, with at least 6 million obtained per sample. Trizol reagent was used to extract total RNA from the PBMCs, yielding at least 6 micrograms per sample. For every donor, an aliquot of PBMCs went through flow cytometry to measure the percentages of naive CD45RAhigh/CD27high T cells. The protocol used for the library was 5' RACE. The sequencing machine was an Illumina HiSeq 2500. The second PCR ran for roughly 6 to 11 cycles and used a J-beta primer mix along with a sample-barcoded 5' primer. A template-switch 5' adaptor carrying 12 random nucleotides introduced a unique molecular identifier onto each TCR beta cDNA molecule. Each sample yielded at least 3 million CDR3-containing paired-end reads. First-strand cDNA synthesis was performed from all RNA using the Mint cDNA synthesis kit, with priming by a TRBC-specific oligonucleotide. Following uracil-DNA glycosylase treatment, all cDNA underwent a first 18-cycle PCR with the universal primers M1SS and BC2_uni_R. As for the original processing: Each sample was normalized by randomly selecting 1 million high-quality reads, each carrying a distinct molecular identifier. Reads with shared molecular identifiers were discarded instead of being binned into consensus sequences. CDR3 identification, clonotype clustering and error correction used MiTCR with a Q25 quality threshold and the strictest error-elimination algorithm. A nonparametric unseen species model using Euler transformation provided a lower-bound estimate of total TCR beta diversity. The raw public data were reprocessed by TCRdb itself: fastp quality trimming at Q25, MiXCR clonotype calling, in-frame beta chains only. Records with the same CDR3 protein are collapsed into one entry carrying the most frequent genes and DNA. The V and J calls here are based on TCRdb, not the publication. The sample table shows almost 800,000 distinct CDR3 sequences, and 55% to 70% are seen once. The ten largest make up roughly 22% of the sample.

These data are taken from a study of blood T cells in healthy people across ages (dated by TCRdb to 2014 to 2015). Turning to the overall study: In model experiments, template switching captured about one uniquely barcoded TCR beta cDNA molecule for every two T cells. The study measured age-related changes in TCR beta repertoire diversity using deep sequencing normalized with unique cDNA molecular identifiers. Donors were grouped into four age groups: young (average 16 years), middle-aged (less than 40), aged (62) and long-lived (over 80). To avoid experimental bias, donors of different ages were distributed randomly across sequencing lanes. Using the same blood draw, the study looked at two additional independent replicas of 1 million unique cDNA reads for two donors, one aged 18 to 30 and the other aged 80 or older. Study-wide findings and limitations: Estimates of total diversity from one million sequenced T cells were regarded as lower bounds and underestimates. Because donor CMV infection status was unknown, age-related changes in expanded clonotypes were potentially confounded. Since profiling was done on bulk unsorted PBMCs, naive and antigen-experienced compartments could not be conclusively compared. There was a strong correlation between observed TCR beta diversity and the percentage of naive T cells measured by flow cytometry. Observed TCR beta diversity per million T cells fell roughly linearly with age, and a significant reduction was already apparent by age around 40. The long-lived group showed more naive CD4+ T cells, fewer expanded clones and increased TCR diversity than the aged group, suggesting age selection.

The germline V gene yields MGHDK for CDR1 and SYGVNS for CDR2. Trimming takes 5 bases from V and 0 bases from J, and the germline ends sit 9 bases apart. The CDR3 spans 14 residues, from the cysteine through the phenylalanine. Only the CDR3 DNA is retained, 42 bases long and in frame from the first base. This chain joins TRBV25-1 to TRBJ2-3; the D gene cannot be resolved reliably. The receptor was derived from a man younger than 40 in good health. The sequencing input was blood. The sequenced DNA is TGTGCCAGCAGTCCGATGCTGAGCACAGATACGCAGTATTTT. Protein translation: CASSPMLSTDTQYF.